Listed here is a single TCR beta chain. This clonotype occurred many times. What antigen it recognizes has not been identified. It has no much larger one-base neighbor in the sample; base qualities were not kept. Every donor in the study was a healthy Caucasian. Three unrelated non-twin adults were also sequenced: a male aged 18 to 30, a male aged 50 to 60 and a female aged 50 to 60. Using Miltenyi CD45RO+ enrichment and human naive T-cell isolation kits, memory (CD45RO+) and naive T cells were isolated from PBMC. The library was produced with 5' RACE. These reads were obtained on an Illumina HiSeq 2000. A universal primer binding site was added through template switching, and the final cDNA carried a unique molecular identifier so that TCR cDNA molecules could be counted accurately. Specific primers in the conserved constant-segment region were used to synthesize first-strand cDNA for the TCR alpha and beta chains. To control for contamination, every cDNA library carried two barcodes: a SMART-Mk sample barcode plus Illumina barcodes. TruSeq adapter sequences along with Illumina sample barcodes were introduced in two successive PCR steps. Sequencing of the TCR alpha and beta cDNA libraries was done on the Illumina HiSeq platform using custom primers. In the paper's pipeline: MiGEC was used to process raw reads and extract unique molecular identifiers, and MiXCR was used to find CDR3 positions. Recombination models were inferred per individual with the repgenHMM and IGoR tools using an EM algorithm. Shared clonotypes were analyzed with the tcR package in R, and sharing was normalized by the product of cloneset sizes. Out-of-frame nonproductive sequences were analyzed to study raw recombination free of thymic and clonal selection effects. TCRdb applied fastp at Q25 and MiXCR to the public reads, then kept only in-frame beta chains. Rows merge per CDR3 protein into single entries with the most common DNA and genes. V and J calls and clone size were set by TCRdb, not the authors. The sample table contains some 330,000 distinct CDR3 sequences; only one count was recorded for about 10% of them. Of the sample, 8% to 10% falls within the top ten clones.

The sample comes from a study of identical twins (dated by TCRdb to between 2015 and 2016). About the investigation overall: TCR alpha and beta repertoires from monozygotic twins, unrelated adults of various ages and cord blood were deep-sequenced to test whether fetal clonotypes persist. To rule out contamination, replicate twin experiments were performed at different times with different library preparation protocols.

Sequences DFQATT (CDR1) and SNEGSKA (CDR2) are obtained from the germline V gene (reference sequence). From cysteine to phenylalanine, the CDR3 is 12 amino acids long. CDR3 DNA is the only sequence kept; it has 36 bases, read in frame from the first base. V lost 5 bases and J lost 11 bases; the stretch between them is 17 bases long. General study outcomes and caveats: Because the same donors could not be followed over many years, the conclusions relied on cross-sectional statistical analysis. Recombination models systematically underestimated out-of-frame TCR alpha sharing in monozygotic twins but agreed with sharing between unrelated individuals. Compared with coincidental sharing between unrelated individuals, an excess of low generation-probability sequences was observed among out-of-frame TCR alpha sequences shared between twins. Excess twin sharing in beta out-of-frame sequences was weaker because fewer shared sequences lowered the signal-to-noise ratio. Invariant T cells such as MAIT and iNKT could partly confound zero-insertion analyses, although diverse VJ usage argued against such confounding for most clonotypes. Abundant cord blood beta clonotypes had fewer insertions, young adult naive repertoires showed a similar but weaker trend, and memory repertoires showed no such trend.

The TCR sequence derives from a woman in her forties or fifties in good health. Sequenced input: naive T cells sorted from blood. This specimen's cell subset or site label, interpreted: cells isolated with a human naive T-cell isolation kit. The rearrangement combines TRBV20-1 with TRBJ2-3, with the identity of the D gene unclear. DNA sequence: TGCAGTGCTGCCCACGACTTGGTGAGGCAGTATTTT. Its translation is CSAAHDLVRQYF.